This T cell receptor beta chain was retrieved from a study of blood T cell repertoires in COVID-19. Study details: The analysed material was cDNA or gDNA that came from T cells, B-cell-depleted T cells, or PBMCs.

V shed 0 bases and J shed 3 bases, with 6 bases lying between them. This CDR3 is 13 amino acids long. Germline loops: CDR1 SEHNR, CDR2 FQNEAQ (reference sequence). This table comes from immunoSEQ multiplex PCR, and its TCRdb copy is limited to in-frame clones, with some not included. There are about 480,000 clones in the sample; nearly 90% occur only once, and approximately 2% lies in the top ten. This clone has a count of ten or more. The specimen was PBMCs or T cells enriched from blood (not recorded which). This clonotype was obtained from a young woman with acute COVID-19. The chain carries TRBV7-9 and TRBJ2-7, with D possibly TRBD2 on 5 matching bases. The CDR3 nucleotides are TGTGCCAGCAGCTTAGCTCGGGGCTACGAGCAGTACTTC. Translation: CASSLARGYEQYF.